What follows is one TCR beta chain and its context. The time point here: patch test 2, 6 weeks after DPC sensitization. Treatment in this sample: therapeutic diphenylcyclopropenone sensitization with weekly scalp DPC. The CDR3 runs to 13 residues. With 4 bases clipped from V and 7 bases from J, the junction kept 8 bases outside the gene matches. Germline values: CDR1 SQVTM, CDR2 ANQGSEA. The data are from a study of human T cells and chemical hapten exposure. Study information: Investigators sensitized approximately 2 cm by approximately 2 cm of upper inner arm skin with 2% DPC.

In the study's own analysis: Sample TCR counts, which ranged from roughly 23,224 to 750,000, had a median of roughly 92,000. TCRdb recomputed calls from the RACE reads with MiXCR, one row per CDR3 protein. The V and J calls and clone size come from TCRdb's table, not from the authors' own analysis. The repertoire holds 25,000 to 30,000 distinct CDR3 sequences, approximately 9% seen once, with approximately 7% in the top ten. The clonotype originates from a man in his thirties or forties with alopecia areata. Some clones in this sample may be carry-over from other donors' samples. V usage is TRBV29-1 and J usage is TRBJ2-3, with 7 bases aligning to TRBD2. The sample consisted of whole blood, taken in connection with sensitization to the hapten diphenylcyclopropenone (DPC). CDR3 residues: CSVGAGEGYTQYF. The CDR3 coding sequence is TGCAGCGTTGGGGCGGGAGAGGGATATACGCAGTATTTT.